This is a list of T cell receptor beta chains from one sample in a study of shared clonotypes between healthy human individuals. This table comes from immunoSEQ multiplex PCR, and its TCRdb copy is limited to in-frame clones, with some not included. This sample has some 800,000 clones, with almost 95% found just once. Sequencing was done on a sample of naive CD8+ T cells sorted from blood. Receptors originate from a man aged 25-45 years in good health. The CDR3 runs from the conserved cysteine through the conserved F or W. Fields, in order: D gene, clone size, J gene, V gene, CDR3 protein, CDR3 DNA. The D gene is left open where the match is weak. The size entry is marked missing in some rows and otherwise reads once, few, many or a size class.

D: -
size: -
J: TRBJ2-1
V: TRBV5-4
CDR3: CASSSRDRLFNEQFF
DNA: TGTGCCAGCAGTTCTCGAGATCGGCTATTCAATGAGCAGTTCTTC

D: -
size: once
J: TRBJ2-7
V: TRBV9
CDR3: CASSGNLGGALYEQYF
DNA: TGTGCCAGCAGCGGCAATCTAGGAGGGGCCCTCTACGAGCAGTACTTC

D: -
size: -
J: TRBJ1-1
V: TRBV20-1
CDR3: CSAREVEAFF
DNA: TGCAGTGCTAGAGAGGTAGAAGCTTTCTTT

D: -
size: -
J: TRBJ1-5
V: TRBV28
CDR3: CASSSLGSLGSDQPQHF
DNA: TGTGCCAGCAGTTCCCTGGGTTCGTTAGGGTCGGATCAGCCCCAGCATTTT

D: -
size: once
J: TRBJ1-2
V: TRBV9
CDR3: CASSVGDTGYGYTF
DNA: TGTGCCAGCAGCGTAGGGGACACAGGCTATGGCTACACCTTC

D: TRBD1
size: -
J: TRBJ2-7
V: TRBV4-1
CDR3: CASSQTDRGGYEQYF
DNA: TGCGCCAGCAGCCAAACCGACAGGGGGGGGTACGAGCAGTACTTC

D: TRBD2
size: -
J: TRBJ2-1
V: TRBV6-4
CDR3: CASSGVASGPMEQFF
DNA: TGTGCCAGCAGTGGGGTGGCTAGCGGGCCCATGGAGCAGTTCTTC

D: TRBD2
size: -
J: TRBJ2-1
V: TRBV7-3
CDR3: CASSLGPGLAGNNEQFF
DNA: TGTGCCAGCAGTCTGGGCCCTGGACTAGCGGGGAACAATGAGCAGTTCTTC

D: TRBD1
size: -
J: TRBJ2-6
V: TRBV9
CDR3: CASSQPGQGWGANVLTF
DNA: TGTGCCAGCAGCCAACCGGGACAGGGCTGGGGGGCCAACGTCCTGACTTTC

D: -
size: -
J: TRBJ1-2
V: TRBV27
CDR3: CASSFSGAGYGYTF
DNA: TGTGCCAGCAGTTTCAGCGGGGCAGGTTACGGCTACACCTTC

D: -
size: -
J: TRBJ2-1
V: TRBV15
CDR3: CATSTTPNSYNEQFF
DNA: TGTGCCACCAGCACAACTCCGAACTCCTACAATGAGCAGTTCTTC

D: -
size: -
J: TRBJ2-5
V: TRBV28
CDR3: CATTDRRETQYF
DNA: TGTGCCACTACGGACAGACGAGAGACCCAGTACTTC

D: TRBD1
size: -
J: TRBJ2-7
V: TRBV10-3
CDR3: CAISETGGIGYYEQYF
DNA: TGTGCCATCAGCGAGACAGGGGGTATCGGGTACTACGAGCAGTACTTC

D: TRBD2
size: -
J: TRBJ2-7
V: TRBV7-2
CDR3: CASSLAMGEGTEQYF
DNA: TGTGCCAGCAGCTTAGCGATGGGGGAGGGAACCGAGCAGTACTTC

D: TRBD1
size: -
J: TRBJ2-5
V: TRBV27
CDR3: CASRPRDRPQETQYF
DNA: TGTGCCAGCAGGCCCCGGGACAGACCCCAAGAGACCCAGTACTTC

D: TRBD2
size: -
J: TRBJ2-3
V: TRBV2
CDR3: CASSIGLALTDTQYF
DNA: TGTGCCAGCAGCATCGGACTAGCGCTGACAGATACGCAGTATTTT

D: TRBD1
size: few
J: TRBJ1-1
V: TRBV9
CDR3: CASSGDRLSSEAFF
DNA: TGTGCCAGCAGCGGGGACAGGCTAAGTTCAGAAGCTTTCTTT

D: TRBD2
size: -
J: TRBJ2-1
V: TRBV4-2
CDR3: CASSPPSGRAYNEQFF
DNA: TGTGCCAGCAGCCCCCCTAGCGGGAGGGCCTACAATGAGCAGTTCTTC

D: TRBD1
size: -
J: TRBJ2-1
V: TRBV2
CDR3: CASRDRRGHVAMNLEQFF
DNA: TGTGCCAGCAGAGATCGCAGGGGGCACGTAGCTATGAACTTAGAGCAGTTCTTC

D: -
size: -
J: TRBJ2-7
V: TRBV11-2
CDR3: CASSSLGGNYEQYF
DNA: TGTGCCAGCAGCTCCCTTGGGGGTAACTACGAGCAGTACTTC

D: -
size: once
J: TRBJ1-3
V: TRBV28
CDR3: CASSSSENSGNTIYF
DNA: TGTGCCAGCAGTTCCTCCGAGAACTCTGGAAACACCATATATTTT

D: TRBD2
size: -
J: TRBJ2-5
V: TRBV15
CDR3: CATSTSGRQETQYF
DNA: TGTGCCACCAGCACTAGCGGGCGCCAAGAGACCCAGTACTTC

D: TRBD2
size: few
J: TRBJ2-1
V: TRBV19
CDR3: CASSILAGNEQFF
DNA: TGTGCCAGTAGTATACTAGCGGGAAATGAGCAGTTCTTC

D: TRBD1
size: -
J: TRBJ2-7
V: TRBV5-6
CDR3: CASSKERTGIYEQYF
DNA: TGTGCCAGCAGCAAGGAGAGGACAGGGATCTACGAGCAGTACTTC

D: TRBD2
size: -
J: TRBJ2-5
V: TRBV28
CDR3: CASRGTRFQETQYF
DNA: TGTGCCAGCAGGGGGACTAGGTTCCAAGAGACCCAGTACTTC

D: TRBD1
size: -
J: TRBJ1-4
V: TRBV4-1
CDR3: CASSPQGFGEKLFF
DNA: TGCGCCAGCAGCCCACAGGGGTTCGGGGAAAAACTGTTTTTT

D: -
size: -
J: TRBJ2-1
V: TRBV29-1
CDR3: CSVQPQQGGFHEQFF
DNA: TGCAGCGTTCAACCCCAACAGGGGGGGTTTCATGAGCAGTTCTTC

D: TRBD1
size: -
J: TRBJ1-4
V: TRBV5-4
CDR3: CASSSVDRGLEKLFF
DNA: TGTGCCAGCAGCTCGGTTGACAGGGGGCTTGAAAAACTGTTTTTT

D: TRBD2
size: -
J: TRBJ2-1
V: TRBV6-1
CDR3: CASSERASGYNEQFF
DNA: TGTGCCAGCAGTGAAAGGGCTAGCGGCTACAATGAGCAGTTCTTC

D: -
size: -
J: TRBJ1-5
V: TRBV7-6
CDR3: CASGLESGRPNQPQHF
DNA: TGTGCCAGCGGTCTGGAGTCAGGGCGACCCAATCAGCCCCAGCATTTT

D: -
size: -
J: TRBJ2-5
V: TRBV2
CDR3: CASRSGLETAETQYF
DNA: TGTGCCAGTCGATCCGGACTGGAGACGGCGGAGACCCAGTACTTC

D: -
size: -
J: TRBJ2-1
V: TRBV19
CDR3: CASSTGSVQFF
DNA: TGTGCCAGTAGTACAGGGTCCGTTCAGTTCTTC